This entry lists 13 T cell receptor beta chains sequenced from one sample in a study of cytomegalovirus exposure and HLA in healthy donors (dated by TCRdb to 2015 to 2018). Libraries came from the immunoSEQ multiplex PCR assay. For the multiplex PCR, a mixture combining 60 forward primers for TCR Vbeta segments and 13 reverse primers for TCR Jbeta segments was used. Not all clones reach the TCRdb copy of this immuneACCESS table, which keeps in-frame sequences only. Checked studies attribute under half of the gap to unresolved V genes and leave the rest unexplained. The sample table lists fewer than 50,000 clones, 66% of them with a count of one. The ten largest clones capture roughly 18% of the sample. The source material was PBMCs. These receptors came from a man in his forties or fifties in good health and CMV-seropositive.

This chain links TRBV29-1 with TRBJ2-1; 13 bases line up with TRBD2. Germline V lookup: CDR1 SQVTM, CDR2 ANQGSEA. Trimming removed 4 bases from V and 7 bases from J; junction bases left unmatched: 7. The CDR3 spans 15 residues. CDR3: CSVAKTSGGFNEQFF. As DNA, the CDR3 is TGCAGCGTTGCAAAGACTAGCGGGGGGTTTAATGAGCAGTTCTTC.

This chain connects TRBV30 to TRBJ2-7; tentatively, D is TRBD1 (5 bases). Germline V gene data show CDR1 as GTSNPN and CDR2 as SVGIG (reference sequence). V lost 1 base, J lost 6 bases, and 7 bases lay in between. This CDR3 comprises 11 residues. The CDR3 loop reads CAWSDGAEQYF. CDR3 DNA sequence: TGTGCCTGGAGTGATGGGGCCGAGCAGTACTTC.

The rearrangement joins TRBV5-6 to TRBJ1-5; D perhaps matches TRBD1 (5 bases). This CDR3 comprises 16 residues. The V gene lost 0 bases and the J gene lost 1 base, with 11 bases spanning the gap. Germline CDR1 SGHDT, CDR2 YYEEEE. The CDR3 protein is CASSLAQGKSNQPQHF. CDR3 DNA: TGTGCCAGCAGCTTGGCCCAGGGTAAGAGCAATCAGCCCCAGCATTTT.

The chain is built from TRBV28 and TRBJ2-7; 8 bases fit TRBD2. Losses at the gene ends were 5 bases for V and 0 bases for J; bases not matched to a gene: 6. The CDR3 is made up of 15 amino acids. CDR1 and CDR2 (germline): MDHEN, SYDVKM. In nucleotides, the CDR3 is TGTGCCAGCAGTCGGATTAGCGGGGTCTCCTACGAGCAGTACTTC. It encodes CASSRISGVSYEQYF.

The chain has TRBV13 and TRBJ1-2; TRBD1 aligns across 9 bases. Trimming took 6 bases from V and 10 from J; bases not matched to a gene: 9. The CDR3 loop spans 13 amino acids. CDR1 and CDR2 (germline): PRHDT, FYEKMQ (reference sequence). Here the CDR3 DNA reads TGTGCCAGCAGTTCCGGGACAGGGAATTTCTACACCTTC. Encoded protein: CASSSGTGNFYTF. The whole variable domain, remainder taken from reference TRBV13 and TRBJ1-2, is AAGVIQSPRHLIKEKRETATLKCYPIPRHDTVYWYQQGPGQDPQFLISFYEKMQSDKGSIPDRFSAQQFSDYHSELNMSSLELGDSALYFCASSSGTGNFYTFGSGTRLTVV.

This chain joins TRBV30 and TRBJ1-3; D unresolved. Trimming cost V 3 bases and J 0 bases, with 6 bases left between them. The CDR3 runs 13 residues. Germline CDR1 and CDR2: GTSNPN and SVGIG (reference sequence). The CDR3 loop reads CAWSPGSGNTIYF. As DNA, the CDR3 is TGTGCCTGGAGCCCCGGCTCTGGAAACACCATATATTTT. The complete variable domain, with remaining parts taken from reference TRBV30 and TRBJ1-3, reads SQTIHQWPATLVQPVGSPLSLECTVEGTSNPNLYWYRQAAGRGLQLLFYSVGIGQISSEVPQNLSASRPQDRQFILSSKKLLLSDSGFYLCAWSPGSGNTIYFGEGSWLTVV.

The chain joins TRBV5-1 to TRBJ1-2; possible D gene TRBD1, 6 bases. The V end lost 4 bases, the J end lost 4 bases, and 8 bases lay between the germline ends. Germline CDR1 is SGHRS and CDR2 is YFSETQ. The CDR3 consists of 12 residues. CDR3 sequence: CASSVDSYGYTF. As DNA, the CDR3 is TGCGCCAGCAGCGTGGACAGCTATGGCTACACCTTC.

The rearrangement links TRBV13 to TRBJ1-1; D not certain. CDR1 is PRHDT, CDR2 FYEKMQ, per germline (reference sequence). V lost 5 bases, J lost 5 bases, and 15 bases lay in between. The CDR3 spans 14 residues. The CDR3 DNA reads as TGTGCCAGCAGCCGACAAGGACTTAGGACTGAAGCTTTCTTT. Encoded protein: CASSRQGLRTEAFF.

This chain connects TRBV5-8 to TRBJ2-2, with 8 bases that match TRBD1. CDR3 length: 15 residues. Germline CDR1 is SGHTS and CDR2 is YDEGEE. After removal of 3 bases from V and 5 bases from J, the junction contained 6 bases not matched to a gene. DNA for the CDR3: TGTGCCAGCAGCTCGCAGGGGGCGGATACCGGGGAGCTGTTTTTT. Translating gives CASSSQGADTGELFF.

The chain carries TRBV5-1 and TRBJ2-5, with 9 bases aligning to TRBD2. V lost 0 bases to trimming and J lost 0 bases; unmatched junction nucleotides: 3. The germline gives CDR1 SGHRS, CDR2 YFSETQ. This CDR3 region has 16 residues. CDR3 protein: CASSLARLADQETQYF. The CDR3, as DNA: TGCGCCAGCAGCTTGGCGAGACTAGCGGACCAAGAGACCCAGTACTTC.

The genes are TRBV11-3 and TRBJ2-7; TRBD1 matches at 8 bases. Per germline, CDR1 SGHNT and CDR2 YENEEA. The CDR3 sequence is 13 residues long. V was clipped by 4 bases and J by 4 bases; unmatched bases: 3. The CDR3 here is CASSSDRVYEQYF. The CDR3 coding sequence is TGTGCCAGCAGCTCGGACAGGGTTTACGAGCAGTACTTC.

This clone was found a few times. The V gene is TRBV2, the J gene TRBJ1-5; D gene unclear. This CDR3 region has 13 residues. Looked up from germline, CDR1 is SNHLY and CDR2 is FYNNEI. With 11 bases removed from V and 1 base from J, the gap between germline ends came to 12 bases. CDR3 protein: CAGGGESNQPQHF. The CDR3 DNA sequence: TGTGCCGGAGGCGGGGAGAGCAATCAGCCCCAGCATTTT.

This clone was observed a single time. The V call is TRBV21-1, the J call TRBJ2-1; the table's D gene call, TRBD1, was not cross checked with the DNA. TRBV21-1 represents a pseudogene. The CDR3 sequence is 17 residues long. CDR3 nucleotides: TGTGCCAGCAGCAATGTGTGGGGACAGTTGGGTACCGCCGGACAGTTCTTC. Protein: CASSNVWGQLGTAGQFF.